The 23 T cell receptor beta chains below were found in one sample sequenced in a study of CD8+ T cells in alopecia areata. Treatment reported: oral pan-JAK inhibitor, 5-10 mg twice daily. Extracted RNA was reverse transcribed, and the resulting cDNA served as sequencing template. Profiled with immunoSEQ multiplex PCR; TCRdb holds only in-frame clones, not every one. The sample includes 150,000 or so clones, about 54% seen only once; the top ten take 16%. The sample in question was CD4+ T cells sorted from blood, obtained at week 56, from a patient treated with tofacitinib. These receptors all come from a human donor with alopecia areata.

The chain links TRBV14 to TRBJ2-3; the match to TRBD2 covers 7 bases. Germline-derived CDR1 and CDR2 are SGHDN and FVKESK. With V trimmed by 4 bases and J by 0 bases, 13 bases remained unmatched. The CDR3 contains 18 residues. For the CDR3, the DNA is TGTGCCAGCAGCCCATACCATGGGAGGGACTCCAGCACAGATACGCAGTATTTT. It codes for CASSPYHGRDSSTDTQYF. The full variable domain, its missing parts supplied by reference TRBV14 and TRBJ2-3, is EAGVTQFPSHSVIEKGQTVTLRCDPISGHDNLYWYRRVMGKEIKFLLHFVKESKQDESGMPNNRFLAERTGGTYSTLKVQPAELEDSGVYFCASSPYHGRDSSTDTQYFGPGTRLTVL.

The rearrangement uses TRBV29-1 and TRBJ2-1; D unresolved. V was cut by 3 bases and J by 9 bases, with 18 bases left in between. The CDR3 has 14 residues. CDR1 is SQVTM, CDR2 ANQGSEA, per germline. Here the CDR3 DNA reads TGCAGCGTTGATGACCCCGGAAAAGGTCCTGAGCAGTTCTTC. This translates into CSVDDPGKGPEQFF.

The table lists this clone with a few counts. The chain joins TRBV29-1 to TRBJ2-3; 10 bases map to TRBD1. The CDR3 length is 16 residues. The J segment lost 4 bases and the V segment lost 7 bases, leaving 14 bases of the junction unmatched. Per the germline V gene, CDR1 is SQVTM and CDR2 is ANQGSEA. The CDR3 nucleotides read TGCAGCGCCGTGTTCAGGGACAGGGGAAACGCAGATACGCAGTATTTT. Protein sequence: CSAVFRDRGNADTQYF.

This clone appeared a few times. This sequence joins TRBV29-1 and TRBJ2-3; D call uncertain. Trimming removed 3 bases from V and 0 bases from J, with 4 bases in between. CDR1 is SQVTM, CDR2 ANQGSEA, per germline. The CDR3 totals 12 residues. The CDR3 protein is CSVDGSTDTQYF. The CDR3 nucleotides read TGCAGCGTTGACGGGAGCACAGATACGCAGTATTTT.

This clone was counted only a few times. This chain connects TRBV29-1 to TRBJ1-4, with 8 bases that match TRBD1. Trimming at V came to 4 bases and at J to 4 bases, leaving 2 bases not matched to a gene. This CDR3 has 13 residues. Per germline, CDR1 SQVTM and CDR2 ANQGSEA. CDR3 in DNA: TGCAGCGTTGGGACAGGGTATAATGAAAAACTGTTTTTT. Translation: CSVGTGYNEKLFF.

This clone was counted once. V gene TRBV7-2 combines with J gene TRBJ1-1; maybe TRBD1 (6 bases). This CDR3 spans 13 amino acids. Germline CDR1 is SGHTA and CDR2 is FQGNSA. Between the trimmed V and J ends, which lost 5 bases and 3 bases, there was a span of 10 bases. In DNA form, the CDR3 reads TGTGCCAGCAGCGTAGGACAGCACACTGAAGCTTTCTTT. Translated, it gives CASSVGQHTEAFF.

CDR3 sequence (DNA): TGTGCCAGCAGCTTAGGGGGACAGGGAACACCCCTCCACTTT. This gives the protein CASSLGGQGTPLHF. The chain links TRBV7-9 to TRBJ1-6, with 9 bases matching TRBD1. The CDR3 consists of 14 residues. CDR1 is SEHNR, CDR2 FQNEAQ, per germline (reference sequence). J gave up 11 bases and V 1 base, and 3 bases lay outside the gene matches.

The gene calls are TRBV2 and TRBJ2-5; 10 bases are a match to TRBD1. Germline values: CDR1 SNHLY, CDR2 FYNNEI. V lost 8 bases and J lost 4; bases outside the gene matches: 4. This CDR3 is built from 13 residues. CDR3 region: CASGGQGLETQYF. The CDR3 DNA follows: TGTGCCAGCGGGGGACAGGGGTTAGAGACCCAGTACTTC.

V is TRBV20-1 and J is TRBJ2-7; perhaps D is TRBD1 or TRBD2 (5 bases each). The CDR3 sequence is 11 residues long. Germline CDR1 and CDR2: DFQATT and SNEGSKA (reference sequence). V was cut by 2 bases and J by 9 bases, with 11 bases left in between. CDR3 region: CSARSGSVQYF. In DNA, the CDR3 is TGCAGTGCTAGATCAGGGAGCGTGCAGTACTTC.

CDR3 DNA sequence: TGTGCCAGCTCACCACCGAGGGGAGACACTGAAGCTTTCTTT. This gives the protein CASSPPRGDTEAFF. The chain carries TRBV18 and TRBJ1-1, with a possible D match to TRBD1 (5 bases). This CDR3 contains 14 residues. V lost 0 bases to trimming and J lost 3 bases, with 8 bases between them. Germline CDR1 is KGHSH and CDR2 is LQKENI.

The chain employs TRBV5-1 and TRBJ1-2, with TRBD1 matching over 7 bases. Trimming removed 4 bases from V and 8 bases from J; junction bases left unmatched: 11. The CDR3 runs 14 residues. CDR1 is SGHRS and CDR2 is YFSETQ in the germline V gene. CDR3 sequence (DNA): TGCGCCAGCAGCCCCGGACAGGTGCCTATAGGCTACACCTTC. Its protein product is CASSPGQVPIGYTF.

The chain links TRBV30 to TRBJ2-7; no firm D call. There are 12 residues in the CDR3. V was clipped by 3 bases and J by 7 bases, with 13 bases between them. Germline V gene lookup returns CDR1 GTSNPN and CDR2 SVGIG (reference sequence). The CDR3 loop reads CAWSSPLGEQYF. CDR3 nucleotide sequence: TGTGCCTGGAGCTCGCCCCTGGGGGAGCAGTACTTC.

The rearrangement joins TRBV2 to TRBJ2-7; 10 positions match TRBD2. Germline CDR1 SNHLY, CDR2 FYNNEI. The CDR3 loop spans 15 amino acids. Unmatched junction bases numbered 7, after V lost 2 bases and J lost 6 bases. This CDR3 reads CASSENLLAGSEQYF. The CDR3 bases are TGTGCCAGCAGTGAAAATCTACTAGCGGGGAGCGAGCAGTACTTC. The full variable domain, its missing parts supplied by reference TRBV2 and TRBJ2-7, is EPEVTQTPSHQVTQMGQEVILRCVPISNHLYFYWYRQILGQKVEFLVSFYNNEISEKSEIFDDQFSVERPDGSNFTLKIRSTKLEDSAMYFCASSENLLAGSEQYFGPGTRLTVT.

V and J are TRBV5-1 and TRBJ2-5; D ambiguous. The CDR3 is 12 residues long. Trimming stripped 0 bases from V and 5 bases from J, with 5 bases between. Looked up from germline, CDR1 is SGHRS and CDR2 is YFSETQ. CDR3 amino acids: CASSLDLETQYF. The CDR3 DNA follows: TGCGCCAGCAGCTTGGATCTGGAGACCCAGTACTTC.

The chain joins TRBV5-1 to TRBJ1-1; tentative D call: TRBD1 (6 bases). The V end was cut by 4 bases, the J end by 0 bases, with 16 bases between. The CDR3 sequence is 16 residues long. Germline V gives CDR1 SGHRS, CDR2 YFSETQ. This CDR3 reads CASSKTTGLMNTEAFF. CDR3 nucleotide sequence: TGCGCCAGCAGCAAAACCACAGGGCTCATGAACACTGAAGCTTTCTTT.

The chain links TRBV2 to TRBJ2-7; 8 bases are shared with TRBD2. V lost 6 bases, J lost 5 bases, and 6 bases stayed unmatched. CDR1 SNHLY and CDR2 FYNNEI come from the germline V gene. CDR3 length: 13 amino acids. CDR3 DNA sequence: TGTGCCAGCAGGCTCGGGGGGGGAAACGAGCAGTACTTC. Its translation: CASRLGGGNEQYF.

The rearrangement links TRBV5-1 to TRBJ2-7, with D uncertain. Trimming shortened V by 4 bases and J by 0 bases, and 14 bases separated the two germline ends. The germline CDR1 and CDR2 sequences are SGHRS and YFSETQ. The CDR3 runs 15 residues. Here the CDR3 DNA reads TGCGCCAGCAGCCCAGTCCAGGCTAACTCCTACGAGCAGTACTTC. It codes for CASSPVQANSYEQYF.

V is TRBV6-6 and J is TRBJ2-7, with D hard to call. The V and J ends lost 4 bases and 6 bases respectively, with 13 bases between them. The CDR3 has 13 amino acids. The germline V gene has CDR1 MNHNY and CDR2 SVGAGI (reference sequence). The CDR3 spells CASSSPGLGEQYF. The CDR3 DNA reads as TGTGCCAGCAGTTCCCCTGGCCTCGGCGAGCAGTACTTC.

The chain links TRBV10-3 to TRBJ1-4; 8 positions match TRBD1. Germline lookup yields CDR1 ENHRY and CDR2 SYGVKD. CDR3 length: 14 residues. The V and J ends lost 10 bases and 1 base, in that order; junction bases with no gene match: 5. DNA of the CDR3: TGTGCCACACAGGGGGGTGAAACTAATGAAAAACTGTTTTTT. It codes for CATQGGETNEKLFF.

The chain has TRBV7-9 and TRBJ2-5; no reliable D call. The CDR3 spans 15 residues. Looked up from germline, CDR1 is SEHNR and CDR2 is FQNEAQ (reference sequence). V lost 3 bases and J 5 bases, leaving 16 bases between the germline ends. CDR3 residues: CASSFLAPDYETQYF. In DNA, the CDR3 is TGTGCCAGCAGCTTCTTAGCCCCGGATTACGAGACCCAGTACTTC.

V is TRBV11-2 and J is TRBJ2-1; TRBD1 is a possible D gene (5 bases). Germline V gene data show CDR1 as SGHAT and CDR2 as FQNNGV. The CDR3 extends over 16 amino acids. V was pared by 0 bases and J by 4 bases, with 13 bases between. In DNA, the CDR3 is TGTGCCAGCAGCTTAGATGGCCAGGGAAAGTACAATGAGCAGTTCTTC. It is translated as CASSLDGQGKYNEQFF.

The rearrangement joins TRBV5-1 to TRBJ2-1; no clear D. Trimming took off 1 base at V and 6 bases at J, with 17 bases between the two ends. This CDR3 region has 16 residues. The V gene's germline CDR1 is SGHRS and CDR2 YFSETQ. The CDR3 DNA reads as TGCGCCAGCAGCTTGCTCGGATCGACGCCCCTCAATGAGCAGTTCTTC. Translated: CASSLLGSTPLNEQFF.

The chain couples TRBV16 to TRBJ2-7; D remains unclear. Trimming cost V 4 bases and J 4 bases, with 5 bases left between them. Germline V gene lookup returns CDR1 KGHSY and CDR2 FQNENV. This CDR3 is 11 amino acids long. In DNA form, the CDR3 reads TGTGCCAGCAGCCGAAAATACGAGCAGTACTTC. Its translation is CASSRKYEQYF.